Here is one T cell receptor (beta chain) with its context. No antigen is known for it. Both 60 Vbeta primers and 13 Jbeta primers went into the PCR. Assay used: immunoSEQ multiplex PCR; TCRdb lists only in-frame clones, some missing. Of 100,000 or so clones in the sample, 77% were seen once. These donors, healthy bone marrow donors, were studied. These data are taken from a study of cytomegalovirus exposure and HLA in healthy donors. Study in general: Of the donors genotyped, several hundred in all, about 80% fell in the Caucasian-associated ancestry cluster.

Study conclusions and caveats: CMV antigen specificity was confirmed in vitro for a few CMV-associated chains.

This clonotype was obtained from a woman in her thirties or forties in good health and CMV-seropositive. Sequencing was done on a sample of PBMCs.

The CDR3 here is CASHASGTAYGYTF. The CDR3 DNA reads TGTGCCAGCCATGCCTCAGGGACAGCCTATGGCTACACCTTC. This chain joins TRBV25-1 and TRBJ1-2; 7 bases map to TRBD1. There are 14 residues in the CDR3. Trimming took 8 bases from V and 4 from J; bases not matched to a gene: 10. CDR1 is MGHDK and CDR2 is SYGVNS in the germline V gene.